The source of this T cell receptor (beta chain) is a study of shared clonotypes between healthy human individuals. Naivety among CD8 cells was defined by CD45RO negativity and positive CCR7 selection, thereby excluding terminally differentiated effector memory CD45RA+ cells. Across several immunoSEQ plates, the genomic DNA of each subset was split evenly. Libraries were prepared by immunoSEQ multiplex PCR; TCRdb keeps only in-frame clonotypes and omits some of them. This sample has roughly 650,000 clones, with 95% to 97% found just once. Germline CDR1 is SGHDT and CDR2 is YYEEEE. The CDR3 consists of 17 residues. V lost 0 bases to trimming and J lost 5 bases, with 18 bases between them.

This TCR was sampled from a woman aged 25-40 years in good health. This chain connects TRBV5-6 to TRBJ2-4; perhaps TRBD1 as D (5 bases). Sequences were obtained from naive CD8+ T cells sorted from blood. The CDR3 region has the DNA TGTGCCAGCAGCTTGGCTTTCGTCCAGGGCCGACAAAACATTCAGTACTTC. Its protein product is CASSLAFVQGRQNIQYF.